One and the same sample provided the 17 T cell receptor beta chains below, sequenced in a study of shared clonotypes between healthy human individuals. Assay used: immunoSEQ multiplex PCR; TCRdb lists only in-frame clones, some missing. The sample lists 1,500,000 or so clones, 98% seen once, with 0.36% in the top ten. Sequencing input: naive CD4+ T cells sorted from blood. The subset here: CD45RA+ positively selected. These receptors all come from a young man in good health.

V gene TRBV5-4 combines with J gene TRBJ1-4, with 8 bases identical to TRBD1. In germline, CDR1 is SGHNT, CDR2 YYREEE (reference sequence). Germline trimming cut 0 bases from V and 0 bases from J; bases unmatched to any gene: 4. The CDR3 runs 17 residues. In nucleotides, the CDR3 is TGTGCCAGCAGCTTGGGGACAGGGCGCGCAACTAATGAAAAACTGTTTTTT. Amino acid sequence: CASSLGTGRATNEKLFF.

This CDR3 is CASSYPGARETQYF. The CDR3 nucleotides read TGTGCCAGCAGCTACCCGGGGGCCCGGGAGACCCAGTACTTC. V and J are TRBV7-2 and TRBJ2-5; D may correspond to TRBD1 or TRBD2 (6 bases each). V dropped 4 bases and J dropped 5 bases, with 14 bases sitting between them. This CDR3 has 14 residues. Germline V lookup: CDR1 SGHTA, CDR2 FQGNSA.

CDR3 coding DNA: TGCGCCAGCAGGTGGCGGGACCAAGAGACCCAGTACTTC. It encodes CASRWRDQETQYF. The chain carries TRBV5-1 and TRBJ2-5; D might be TRBD2 (5 bases). Germline V lookup: CDR1 SGHRS, CDR2 YFSETQ. The CDR3 runs to 13 residues. V was cut by 5 bases and J by 0 bases, with 8 bases left in between.

The genes are TRBV27 and TRBJ2-3; D perhaps matches TRBD2 (6 bases). CDR1 and CDR2 (germline): MNHEY, SMNVEV (reference sequence). V was shortened by 6 bases and J by 1 base, with 11 bases between the two germline ends. The CDR3 runs to 14 residues. The CDR3 reads CASRLGTRTDTQYF. CDR3 nucleotide sequence: TGTGCCAGCAGGCTCGGGACTCGCACAGATACGCAGTATTTT.

The chain links TRBV18 to TRBJ2-2; no clear D gene. The CDR3 has 16 amino acids. In germline, CDR1 is KGHSH, CDR2 LQKENI. V shed 2 bases and J shed 0 bases, with 10 bases lying between them. The CDR3 nucleotides are TGTGCCAGCTCACCAAGGGTGGAGACGAACACCGGGGAGCTGTTTTTT. Protein sequence: CASSPRVETNTGELFF. Using reference TRBV18 and TRBJ2-2 for the parts outside the CDR3, the full variable domain is NAGVMQNPRHLVRRRGQEARLRCSPMKGHSHVYWYRQLPEEGLKFMVYLQKENIIDESGMPKERFSAEFPKEGPSILRIQQVVRGDSAAYFCASSPRVETNTGELFFGEGSRLTVL.

The rearrangement links TRBV14 to TRBJ2-5; D is unresolved. The CDR3 sequence is 15 residues long. Trimming took 0 bases from V and 5 from J, leaving 13 bases between them. CDR1 SGHDN and CDR2 FVKESK come from the germline V gene. CDR3 amino acids: CASSQDGMASETQYF. As DNA, the CDR3 is TGTGCCAGCAGCCAAGATGGAATGGCTTCGGAGACCCAGTACTTC.

This clone was detected only once. The rearrangement uses TRBV29-1 and TRBJ2-1; perhaps D is TRBD1 or TRBD2 (6 bases each). Germline V gene data show CDR1 as SQVTM and CDR2 as ANQGSEA. The V end lost 1 base, the J end lost 1 base, and 14 bases lay between the germline ends. The CDR3 extends over 16 amino acids. CDR3 sequence: CSVEGGAANSYNEQFF. The CDR3 DNA is TGCAGCGTTGAAGGGGGGGCCGCGAATTCCTACAATGAGCAGTTCTTC.

This clone was seen just once. The CDR3 region is CASSLAGSLNYEQYF. DNA of the CDR3: TGCGCCAGCAGCTTGGCCGGGTCTCTTAACTACGAGCAGTACTTC. The genes are TRBV5-1 and TRBJ2-7; D call uncertain. The CDR3 is 15 residues long. Deletions cut 0 bases from V and 3 bases from J, with 13 bases between. Germline CDR1 SGHRS, CDR2 YFSETQ. Supplemented by reference TRBV5-1 and TRBJ2-7, the full variable domain reads KAGVTQTPRYLIKTRGQQVTLSCSPISGHRSVSWYQQTPGQGLQFLFEYFSETQRNKGNFPGRFSGRQFSNSRSEMNVSTLELGDSALYLCASSLAGSLNYEQYFGPGTRLTVT.

The chain couples TRBV28 to TRBJ2-1; TRBD1 matches at 7 bases. J gave up 6 bases and V 7 bases, and 3 bases lay outside the gene matches. Per the germline V gene, CDR1 is MDHEN and CDR2 is SYDVKM. The CDR3 has 12 amino acids. CDR3 in amino acids: CASTGTVNEQFF. For the CDR3, the DNA is TGTGCCAGCACTGGGACAGTCAATGAGCAGTTCTTC.

The chain joins TRBV27 to TRBJ2-2; D might be TRBD2 (6 bases). The CDR3 contains 13 residues. Germline assignment: CDR1 MNHEY and CDR2 SMNVEV (reference sequence). The V end was cut by 3 bases, the J end by 8 bases, with 10 bases between. The CDR3 reads CASSLGGLGELFF. In DNA, the CDR3 is TGTGCCAGCAGTTTGGGGGGTCTTGGGGAGCTGTTTTTT.

The chain recombines TRBV10-3 with TRBJ2-3; perhaps TRBD2 as D (6 bases). Germline CDR1 reads ENHRY; CDR2 reads SYGVKD. The germline V and J ends were trimmed by 3 bases and 0 bases, with 10 bases remaining between them. The CDR3 has 15 residues. CDR3 coding DNA: TGTGCCATCAGTGATTTCGGGGGTAGCACAGATACGCAGTATTTT. Its protein product is CAISDFGGSTDTQYF.

This clone is a singleton in its sample. The rearrangement uses TRBV11-3 and TRBJ2-7; TRBD2 matches 7 bases. This CDR3 has 15 amino acids. The germline V gene encodes CDR1 SGHNT and CDR2 YENEEA. Unmatched junction bases numbered 10, after V lost 5 bases and J lost 3 bases. CDR3 nucleotide sequence: TGTGCCAGCAGCGACCGTGGGGGAGGGAACTACGAGCAGTACTTC. This sequence encodes CASSDRGGGNYEQYF.

Details on this clone: This sample also contains other DNA sequences that code for the same CDR3. The chain is built from TRBV18 and TRBJ2-5; no clear D gene. The CDR3 runs 11 residues. Trimming pared 3 bases from V and 5 bases from J, leaving 4 bases between. Germline CDR1 and CDR2: KGHSH and LQKENI. CDR3 nucleotides: TGTGCCAGCTCACCGGAGGAGACCCAGTACTTC. Protein: CASSPEETQYF.

In DNA, the CDR3 is TGTGCCAGCAGCGGGGGCCTCAGGGAGCAGTACTTC. Protein sequence: CASSGGLREQYF. The V call is TRBV5-4, the J call TRBJ2-7; possibly TRBD1 for D (6 bases). V was pared by 4 bases and J by 7 bases, with 12 bases between. The CDR3 has 12 amino acids. From germline, CDR1 is SGHNT and CDR2 YYREEE (reference sequence).

Comments on this clone: Other DNA sequences in this specimen translate into the identical CDR3. This chain uses TRBV10-3 with TRBJ1-3; D remains unclear. CDR3 length equals 14 residues. Between the trimmed V and J ends, which lost 0 bases and 1 base, there was a span of 4 bases. Germline loops: CDR1 ENHRY, CDR2 SYGVKD. The CDR3 DNA reads TGTGCCATCAGTGAGTCAGGGTCTGGAAACACCATATATTTT. Protein sequence: CAISESGSGNTIYF.

V gene TRBV27 combines with J gene TRBJ1-1, with 7 positions matching TRBD1. The V gene's germline CDR1 is MNHEY and CDR2 SMNVEV (reference sequence). The CDR3 covers 14 residues. V lost 5 bases and J lost 0; bases outside the gene matches: 3. The CDR3 DNA sequence: TGTGCCAGCAGTAAGGGACAGATGAACACTGAAGCTTTCTTT. Amino acid sequence: CASSKGQMNTEAFF.

The chain has TRBV6-1 and TRBJ2-7; D not certain. The germline V gene encodes CDR1 MNHNS and CDR2 SASEGT. V lost 5 bases and J lost 6, with 20 bases in between. This CDR3 has 15 amino acids. Written as DNA, the CDR3 is TGTGCCAGCAGTCCCCGGGTAGGGTTTGTCCGCGAGCAGTACTTC. Translation gives CASSPRVGFVREQYF.